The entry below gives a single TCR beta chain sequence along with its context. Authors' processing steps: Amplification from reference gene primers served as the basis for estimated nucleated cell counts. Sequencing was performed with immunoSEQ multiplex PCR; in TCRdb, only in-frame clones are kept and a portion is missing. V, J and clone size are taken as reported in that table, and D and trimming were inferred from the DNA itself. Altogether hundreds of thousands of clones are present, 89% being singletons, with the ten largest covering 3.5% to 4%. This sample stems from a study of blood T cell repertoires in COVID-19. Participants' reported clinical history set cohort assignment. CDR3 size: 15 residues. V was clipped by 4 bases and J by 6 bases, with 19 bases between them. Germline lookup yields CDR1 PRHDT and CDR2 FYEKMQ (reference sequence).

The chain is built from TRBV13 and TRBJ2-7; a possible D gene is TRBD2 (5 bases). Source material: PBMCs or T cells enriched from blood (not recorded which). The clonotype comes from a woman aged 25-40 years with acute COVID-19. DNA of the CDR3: TGTGCCAGCAGCTCTTTCTTACTTACGGGGTCCGAGCAGTACTTC. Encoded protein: CASSSFLLTGSEQYF. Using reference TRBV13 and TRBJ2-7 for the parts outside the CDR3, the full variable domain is AAGVIQSPRHLIKEKRETATLKCYPIPRHDTVYWYQQGPGQDPQFLISFYEKMQSDKGSIPDRFSAQQFSDYHSELNMSSLELGDSALYFCASSSFLLTGSEQYFGPGTRLTVT.